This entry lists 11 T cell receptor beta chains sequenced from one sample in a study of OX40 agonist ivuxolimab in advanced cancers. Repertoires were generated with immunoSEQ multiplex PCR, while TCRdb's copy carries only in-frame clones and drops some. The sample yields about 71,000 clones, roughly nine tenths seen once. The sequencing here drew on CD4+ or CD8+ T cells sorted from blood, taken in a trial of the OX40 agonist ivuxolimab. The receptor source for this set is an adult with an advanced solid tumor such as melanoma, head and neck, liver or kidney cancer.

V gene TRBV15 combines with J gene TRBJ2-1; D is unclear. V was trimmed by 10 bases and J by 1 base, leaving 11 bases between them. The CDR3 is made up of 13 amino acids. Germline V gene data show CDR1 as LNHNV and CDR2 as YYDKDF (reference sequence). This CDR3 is CAIRSDSYNEQFF. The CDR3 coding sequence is TGTGCCATCCGTTCGGATTCCTACAATGAGCAGTTCTTC.

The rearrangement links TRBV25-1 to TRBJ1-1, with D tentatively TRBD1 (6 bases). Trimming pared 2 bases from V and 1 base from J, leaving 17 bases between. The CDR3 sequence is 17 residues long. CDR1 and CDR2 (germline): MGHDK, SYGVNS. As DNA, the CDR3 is TGTGCCAGCAGTGAAGACCTCTCGTGGACAGAGAACACTGAAGCTTTCTTT. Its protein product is CASSEDLSWTENTEAFF.

CDR3 region: CASSLITGGPPDTQYF. CDR3 nucleotide sequence: TGTGCCAGCAGCTTAATTACGGGAGGGCCCCCAGATACGCAGTATTTT. This chain links TRBV7-3 with TRBJ2-3; 8 positions match TRBD2. CDR3 length: 16 residues. The trim removed 1 base at V and 4 bases at J, leaving 7 bases unmatched. The germline CDR1 and CDR2 sequences are SGHTA and FQGTGA.

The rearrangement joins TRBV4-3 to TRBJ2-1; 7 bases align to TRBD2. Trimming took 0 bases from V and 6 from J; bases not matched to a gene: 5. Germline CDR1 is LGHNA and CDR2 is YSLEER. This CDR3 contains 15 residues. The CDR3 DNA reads TGCGCCAGCAGCCAAGATGACGGGGAGGGCAATGAGCAGTTCTTC. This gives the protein CASSQDDGEGNEQFF.

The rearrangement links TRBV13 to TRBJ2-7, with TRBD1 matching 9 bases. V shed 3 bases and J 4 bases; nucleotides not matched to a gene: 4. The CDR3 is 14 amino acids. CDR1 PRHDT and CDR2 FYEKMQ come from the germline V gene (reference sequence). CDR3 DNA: TGTGCCAGCAGCTTGCCAGGACAGGGGTACGAGCAGTACTTC. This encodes CASSLPGQGYEQYF.

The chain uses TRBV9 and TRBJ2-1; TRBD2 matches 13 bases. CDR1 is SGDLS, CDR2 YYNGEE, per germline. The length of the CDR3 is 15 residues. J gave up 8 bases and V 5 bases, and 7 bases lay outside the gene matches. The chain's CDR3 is CASSPGTSGNHEQFF. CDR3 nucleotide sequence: TGTGCCAGCAGTCCCGGGACTAGCGGGAATCATGAGCAGTTCTTC. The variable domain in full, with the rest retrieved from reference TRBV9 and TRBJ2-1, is DSGVTQTPKHLITATGQRVTLRCSPRSGDLSVYWYQQSLDQGLQFLIQYYNGEERAKGNILERFSAQQFPDLHSELNLSSLELGDSALYFCASSPGTSGNHEQFFGPGTRLTVL.

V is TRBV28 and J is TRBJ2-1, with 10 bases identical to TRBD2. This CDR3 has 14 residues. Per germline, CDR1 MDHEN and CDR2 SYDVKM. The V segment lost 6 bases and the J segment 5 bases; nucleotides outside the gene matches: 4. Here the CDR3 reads CASRRTSGHNEQFF. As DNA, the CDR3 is TGTGCCAGCAGACGGACTAGCGGACACAATGAGCAGTTCTTC.

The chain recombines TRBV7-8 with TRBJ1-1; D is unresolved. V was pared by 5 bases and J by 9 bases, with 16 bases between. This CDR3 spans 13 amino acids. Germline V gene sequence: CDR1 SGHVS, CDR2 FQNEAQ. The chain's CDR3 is CASSTRVSSQAFF. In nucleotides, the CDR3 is TGTGCCAGCAGCACAAGGGTCAGTTCTCAAGCTTTCTTT.

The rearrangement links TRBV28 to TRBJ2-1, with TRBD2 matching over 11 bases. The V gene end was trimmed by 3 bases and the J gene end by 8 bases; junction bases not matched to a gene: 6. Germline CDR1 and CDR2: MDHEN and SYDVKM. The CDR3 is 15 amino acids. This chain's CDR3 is CASSFSGRAIDEQFF. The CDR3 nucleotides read TGTGCCAGCAGTTTTAGCGGGAGGGCCATCGATGAGCAGTTCTTC. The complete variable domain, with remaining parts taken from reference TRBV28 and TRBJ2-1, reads DVKVTQSSRYLVKRTGEKVFLECVQDMDHENMFWYRQDPGLGLRLIYFSYDVKMKEKGDIPEGYSVSREKKERFSLILESASTNQTSMYLCASSFSGRAIDEQFFGPGTRLTVL.

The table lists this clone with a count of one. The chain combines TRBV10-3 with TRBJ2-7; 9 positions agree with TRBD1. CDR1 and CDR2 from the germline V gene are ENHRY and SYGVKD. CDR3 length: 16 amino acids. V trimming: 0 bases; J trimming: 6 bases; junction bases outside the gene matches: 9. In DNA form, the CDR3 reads TGTGCCATCAGTGAGTCAGGGACAGGGTCGGTAGGCGAGCAGTACTTC. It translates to CAISESGTGSVGEQYF.

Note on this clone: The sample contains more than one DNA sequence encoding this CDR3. The CDR3 is CASSYSKGPPYNEQFF. The CDR3 DNA reads TGTGCCAGCAGTTACTCAAAAGGGCCACCCTACAATGAGCAGTTCTTC. The chain couples TRBV6-5 to TRBJ2-1; D is uncertain. The V gene lost 0 bases and the J gene lost 2 bases, with 11 bases spanning the gap. This CDR3 has 16 residues. Germline V gives CDR1 MNHEY, CDR2 SVGAGI.